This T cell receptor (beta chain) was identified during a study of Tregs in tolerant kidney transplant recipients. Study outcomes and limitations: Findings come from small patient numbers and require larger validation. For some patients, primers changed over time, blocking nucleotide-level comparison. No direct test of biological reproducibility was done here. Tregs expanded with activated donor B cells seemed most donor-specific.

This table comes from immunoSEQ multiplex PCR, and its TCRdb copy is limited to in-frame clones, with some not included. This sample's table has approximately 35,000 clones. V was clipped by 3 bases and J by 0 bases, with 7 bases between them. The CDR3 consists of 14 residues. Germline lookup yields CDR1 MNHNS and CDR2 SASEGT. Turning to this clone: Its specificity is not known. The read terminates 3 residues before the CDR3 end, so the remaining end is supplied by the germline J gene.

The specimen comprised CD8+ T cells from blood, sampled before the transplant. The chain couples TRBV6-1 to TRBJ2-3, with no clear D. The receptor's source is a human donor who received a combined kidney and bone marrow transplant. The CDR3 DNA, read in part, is TGTGCCAGCAGTGACTGGCCTAGCACAGATACG. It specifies CASSDWPSTDT. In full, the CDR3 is CASSDWPSTDTQYF.